This is a list of T cell receptor beta chains from one sample in a study of blood T cell repertoires in COVID-19. Profiled with immunoSEQ multiplex PCR; TCRdb holds only in-frame clones, not every one. The sample has 60,000 to 85,000 clones; about 91% are singletons. Source material: peripheral blood. These receptors came from a man in his forties with COVID-19, enrolled during active disease. Each CDR3 is given without its conserved first and last residue. Clone size is given for some rows only: seen once, a few or many times, or a class if the clone is expanded.

V gene: TRBV7-2; clone size: -; J gene: TRBJ2-5; CDR3 protein: ASKPAGGPSQY
V gene: TRBV10-3; clone size: once; J gene: TRBJ2-3; CDR3 protein: AISEPGGADTQY
V gene: TRBV10-3; clone size: once; J gene: TRBJ2-3; CDR3 protein: AIRQESSTDTQY
V gene: TRBV7-2; clone size: once; J gene: TRBJ1-3; CDR3 protein: ASSLGGGKAGNTIY
V gene: TRBV19; clone size: few; J gene: TRBJ1-1; CDR3 protein: ASRLVRNTEAF
V gene: TRBV2; clone size: -; J gene: TRBJ1-5; CDR3 protein: ASRDRSNQPQH
V gene: TRBV2; clone size: -; J gene: TRBJ2-7; CDR3 protein: ASTEGTYEQY
V gene: TRBV5-1; clone size: -; J gene: TRBJ1-5; CDR3 protein: ASSLEGDHSNQPQH
V gene: TRBV6-5; clone size: -; J gene: TRBJ1-1; CDR3 protein: ASSMGLSGYTEAF
V gene: TRBV15; clone size: -; J gene: TRBJ1-5; CDR3 protein: ATSRDQTLNQPQH
V gene: TRBV11-3; clone size: -; J gene: TRBJ2-3; CDR3 protein: ASSLRISDTQY
V gene: TRBV3-1/TRBV3-2; clone size: -; J gene: TRBJ2-5; CDR3 protein: ASSLGSGGQETQY
V gene: TRBV3-1/TRBV3-2; clone size: -; J gene: TRBJ1-1; CDR3 protein: ASSRTGSTEAF
V gene: TRBV5-5; clone size: -; J gene: TRBJ1-2; CDR3 protein: ASSLEGGRGYGYT
V gene: TRBV18; clone size: -; J gene: TRBJ1-1; CDR3 protein: ASSPTGFSPTEAF
V gene: TRBV5-1; clone size: -; J gene: TRBJ2-7; CDR3 protein: ASSRGAVKGADEQY
V gene: TRBV4-2; clone size: -; J gene: TRBJ2-2; CDR3 protein: ASSQDRTRGGAGELF
V gene: TRBV28; clone size: -; J gene: TRBJ2-3; CDR3 protein: ASSVGRIDTQY
V gene: TRBV7-9; clone size: -; J gene: TRBJ1-1; CDR3 protein: ASSYYRGDTEAF
V gene: TRBV14; clone size: few; J gene: TRBJ1-4; CDR3 protein: ASTPNPGEKLF
V gene: TRBV5-1; clone size: -; J gene: TRBJ2-7; CDR3 protein: ASSEGTGGRNEQY
V gene: TRBV6-5; clone size: -; J gene: TRBJ2-7; CDR3 protein: ASRTADSLLYEQY
V gene: TRBV18; clone size: once; J gene: TRBJ2-7; CDR3 protein: ASSLGLGGPEQY
V gene: TRBV5-1; clone size: -; J gene: TRBJ2-3; CDR3 protein: ASSLNSQGDTQY
V gene: TRBV6-4; clone size: -; J gene: TRBJ1-1; CDR3 protein: ASSVRTGTEAF
V gene: TRBV6-4; clone size: -; J gene: TRBJ2-5; CDR3 protein: ASSADRGGTQY
V gene: TRBV20-1; clone size: -; J gene: TRBJ2-4; CDR3 protein: SASFPPIQY